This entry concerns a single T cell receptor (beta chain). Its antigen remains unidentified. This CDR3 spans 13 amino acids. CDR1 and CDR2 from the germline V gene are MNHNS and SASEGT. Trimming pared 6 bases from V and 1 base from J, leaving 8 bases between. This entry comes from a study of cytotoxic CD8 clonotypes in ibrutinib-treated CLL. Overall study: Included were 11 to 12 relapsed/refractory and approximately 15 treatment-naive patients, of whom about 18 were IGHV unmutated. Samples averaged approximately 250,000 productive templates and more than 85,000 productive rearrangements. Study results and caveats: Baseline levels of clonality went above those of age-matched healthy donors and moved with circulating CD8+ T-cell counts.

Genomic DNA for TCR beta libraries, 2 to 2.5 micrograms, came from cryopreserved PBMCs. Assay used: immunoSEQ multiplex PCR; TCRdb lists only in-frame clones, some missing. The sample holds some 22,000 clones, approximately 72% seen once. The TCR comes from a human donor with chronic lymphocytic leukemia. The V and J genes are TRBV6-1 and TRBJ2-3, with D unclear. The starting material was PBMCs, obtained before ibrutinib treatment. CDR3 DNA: TGTGCCAGCAGACCAACGGGCACAGATACGCAGTATTTT. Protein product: CASRPTGTDTQYF.